The entry below describes one TCR beta chain. Its antigen is unknown. These data are taken from a study of cytomegalovirus exposure and HLA in healthy donors. General study results and limits: In a later analysis, V- and J-gene trimming of beta chains associated with a DCLRE1C missense variant, replicated independently. When a later analysis compared HLA-associated TCR beta chains with equally common others, the HLA-associated chains turned out to be more clonally expanded and to have lower generation probabilities.

Vbeta (60) and Jbeta (13) primers were used in the PCR. Assay used: immunoSEQ multiplex PCR; TCRdb lists only in-frame clones, some missing. The repertoire holds approximately 120,000 clones, 70% to 85% seen once, with less than 4% in the top ten. This CDR3 is 16 amino acids long. The germline V gene encodes CDR1 MGHDK and CDR2 SYGVNS. V lost 5 bases and J 0 bases, leaving 14 bases between the germline ends. The receptor was derived from a man in his forties or fifties in good health and CMV-seropositive. The J gene is TRBJ1-3, the V gene TRBV25-1, with a weak D call TRBD1 (5 bases). Specimen: PBMCs. The DNA for the CDR3 is TGTGCCAGCAGTCCCGAGGGACTTCTCTCTGGAAACACCATATATTTT. Translated, it gives CASSPEGLLSGNTIYF.